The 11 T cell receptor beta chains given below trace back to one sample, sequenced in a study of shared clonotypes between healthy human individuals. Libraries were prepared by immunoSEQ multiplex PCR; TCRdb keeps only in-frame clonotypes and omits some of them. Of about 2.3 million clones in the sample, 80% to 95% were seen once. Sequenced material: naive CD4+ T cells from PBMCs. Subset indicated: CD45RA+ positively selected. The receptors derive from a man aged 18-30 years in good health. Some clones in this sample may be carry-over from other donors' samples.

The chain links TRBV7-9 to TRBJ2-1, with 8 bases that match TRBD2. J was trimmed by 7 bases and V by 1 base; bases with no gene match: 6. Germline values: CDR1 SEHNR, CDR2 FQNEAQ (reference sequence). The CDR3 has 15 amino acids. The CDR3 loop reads CASSLEAGAWNEQFF. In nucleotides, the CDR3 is TGTGCCAGCAGCTTAGAAGCGGGAGCTTGGAATGAGCAGTTCTTC.

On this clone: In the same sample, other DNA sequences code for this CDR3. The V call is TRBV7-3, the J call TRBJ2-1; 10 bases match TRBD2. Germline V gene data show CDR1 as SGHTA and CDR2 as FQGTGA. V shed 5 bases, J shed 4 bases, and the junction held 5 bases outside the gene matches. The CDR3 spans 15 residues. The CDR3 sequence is CASSPGLAVYNEQFF. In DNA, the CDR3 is TGTGCCAGCAGCCCCGGACTAGCGGTTTACAATGAGCAGTTCTTC. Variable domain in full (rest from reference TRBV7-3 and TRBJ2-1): GAGVSQTPSNKVTEKGKYVELRCDPISGHTALYWYRQSLGQGPEFLIYFQGTGAADDSGLPNDRFFAVRPEGSVSTLKIQRTERGDSAVYLCASSPGLAVYNEQFFGPGTRLTVL.

As DNA, the CDR3 is TGTGCCAGCAGCGCAGGGGGTGGTCAGCCCCAGCATTTT. It translates to CASSAGGGQPQHF. The chain combines TRBV5-6 with TRBJ1-5; 7 bases line up with TRBD1. Germline lookup yields CDR1 SGHDT and CDR2 YYEEEE. This CDR3 has 13 amino acids. J lost 6 bases, V lost 4 bases, and 4 bases had no gene match. Full variable domain (rest looked up from reference TRBV5-6 and TRBJ1-5): DAGVTQSPTHLIKTRGQQVTLRCSPKSGHDTVSWYQQALGQGPQFIFQYYEEEERQRGNFPDRFSGHQFPNYSSELNVNALLLGDSALYLCASSAGGGQPQHFGDGTRLSIL.

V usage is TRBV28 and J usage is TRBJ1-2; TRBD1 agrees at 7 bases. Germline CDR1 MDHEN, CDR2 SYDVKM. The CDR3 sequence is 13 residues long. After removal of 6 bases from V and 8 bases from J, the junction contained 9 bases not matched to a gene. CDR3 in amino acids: CASSQIDRDGYTF. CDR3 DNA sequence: TGTGCCAGCAGCCAGATCGACAGGGACGGCTACACCTTC.

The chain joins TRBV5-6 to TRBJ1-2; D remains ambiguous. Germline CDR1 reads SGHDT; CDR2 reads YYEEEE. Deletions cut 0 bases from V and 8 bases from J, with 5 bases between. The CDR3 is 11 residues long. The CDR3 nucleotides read TGTGCCAGCAGCTTGGAACAAGGCTACACCTTC. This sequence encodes CASSLEQGYTF. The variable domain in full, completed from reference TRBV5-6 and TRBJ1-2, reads DAGVTQSPTHLIKTRGQQVTLRCSPKSGHDTVSWYQQALGQGPQFIFQYYEEEERQRGNFPDRFSGHQFPNYSSELNVNALLLGDSALYLCASSLEQGYTFGSGTRLTVV.

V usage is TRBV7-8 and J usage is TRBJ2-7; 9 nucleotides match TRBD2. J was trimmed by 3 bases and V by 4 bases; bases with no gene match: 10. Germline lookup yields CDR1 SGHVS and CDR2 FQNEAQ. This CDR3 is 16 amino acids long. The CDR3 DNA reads TGTGCCAGCAGCTATTCAACCGGGACTAGCAACTACGAGCAGTACTTC. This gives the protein CASSYSTGTSNYEQYF.

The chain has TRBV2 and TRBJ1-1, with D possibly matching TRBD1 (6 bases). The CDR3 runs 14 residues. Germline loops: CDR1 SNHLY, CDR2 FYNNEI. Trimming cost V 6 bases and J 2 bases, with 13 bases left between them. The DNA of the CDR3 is TGTGCCAGCAGGGGCCTGACAGGAAACACTGAAGCTTTCTTT. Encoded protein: CASRGLTGNTEAFF.

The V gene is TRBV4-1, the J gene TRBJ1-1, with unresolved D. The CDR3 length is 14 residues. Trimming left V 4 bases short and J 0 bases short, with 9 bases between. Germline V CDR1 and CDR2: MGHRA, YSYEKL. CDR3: CASSLPQMNTEAFF. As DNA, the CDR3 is TGCGCCAGCAGCCTCCCCCAGATGAACACTGAAGCTTTCTTT.

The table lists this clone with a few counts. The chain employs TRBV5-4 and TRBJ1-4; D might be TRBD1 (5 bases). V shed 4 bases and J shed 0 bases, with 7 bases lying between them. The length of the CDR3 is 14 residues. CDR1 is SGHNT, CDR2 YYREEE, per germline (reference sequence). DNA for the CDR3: TGTGCCAGCAGCCAACAGGCAACTAATGAAAAACTGTTTTTT. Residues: CASSQQATNEKLFF.

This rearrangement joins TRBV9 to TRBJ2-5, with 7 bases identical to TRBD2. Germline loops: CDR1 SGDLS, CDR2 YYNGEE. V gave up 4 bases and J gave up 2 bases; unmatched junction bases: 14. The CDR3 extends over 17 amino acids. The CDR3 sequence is CASSMGLPGGGQETQYF. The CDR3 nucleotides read TGTGCCAGCAGCATGGGACTACCGGGGGGAGGTCAAGAGACCCAGTACTTC.

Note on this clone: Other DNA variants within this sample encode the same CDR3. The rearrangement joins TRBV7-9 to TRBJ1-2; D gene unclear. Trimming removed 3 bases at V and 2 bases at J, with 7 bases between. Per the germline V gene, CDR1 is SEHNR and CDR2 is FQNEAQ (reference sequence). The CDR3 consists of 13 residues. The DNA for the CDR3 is TGTGCCAGCAGCTTGAGGACGAACTATGGCTACACCTTC. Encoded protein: CASSLRTNYGYTF.